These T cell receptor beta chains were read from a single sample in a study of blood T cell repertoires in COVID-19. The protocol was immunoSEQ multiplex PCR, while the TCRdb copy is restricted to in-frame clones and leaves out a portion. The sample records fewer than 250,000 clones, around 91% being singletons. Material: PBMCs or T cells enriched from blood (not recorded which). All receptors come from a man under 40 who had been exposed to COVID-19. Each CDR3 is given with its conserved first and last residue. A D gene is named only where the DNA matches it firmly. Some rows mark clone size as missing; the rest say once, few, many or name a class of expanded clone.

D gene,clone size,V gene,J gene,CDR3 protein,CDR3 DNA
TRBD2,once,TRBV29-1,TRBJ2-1,CSVESSGYNEQFF,TGCAGCGTTGAGTCTAGCGGCTACAATGAGCAGTTCTTC
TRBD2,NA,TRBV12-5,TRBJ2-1,CASGSRTSGGYVRDEQFF,TGTGCTAGTGGTTCCCGGACTAGCGGGGGCTACGTACGGGATGAGCAGTTCTTC
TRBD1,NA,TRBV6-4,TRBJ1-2,CASRPFLPLDRPLGYTF,TGTGCCAGCAGGCCCTTCCTCCCCCTGGACAGGCCCTTAGGCTACACCTTC
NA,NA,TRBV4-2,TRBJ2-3,CASSQEGGTDTQYF,TGTGCCAGCAGCCAAGAAGGAGGGACAGATACGCAGTATTTT
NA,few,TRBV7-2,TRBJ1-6,CASSLERGSNSPLHF,TGTGCCAGCAGCTTAGAGCGAGGGTCTAATTCACCCCTCCACTTT
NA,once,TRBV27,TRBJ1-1,CASSFSLYRDGEAFF,TGTGCCAGCAGTTTCTCCCTATACAGGGACGGTGAAGCTTTCTTT
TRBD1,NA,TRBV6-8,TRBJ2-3,CASSYRTGGADTQYF,TGTGCCAGCAGTTACAGGACAGGTGGAGCAGATACGCAGTATTTT
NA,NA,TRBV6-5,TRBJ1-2,CASRLLRESGYTF,TGTGCCAGCAGGTTGCTCCGGGAGAGTGGCTACACCTTC
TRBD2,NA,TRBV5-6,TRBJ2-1,CASGLAGPNEQFF,TGTGCCAGCGGACTAGCGGGGCCCAATGAGCAGTTCTTC
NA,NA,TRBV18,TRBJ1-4,CASSPRTEATNEKLFF,TGTGCCAGCTCACCAAGGACAGAAGCAACTAATGAAAAACTGTTTTTT
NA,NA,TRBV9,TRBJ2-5,CASSLQGGSKTQYF,TGTGCCAGCAGCCTGCAAGGAGGGTCGAAGACCCAGTACTTC
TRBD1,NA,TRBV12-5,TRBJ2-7,CASGLASGTGNSEQYF,TGTGCTAGTGGTTTGGCCTCCGGGACAGGGAATAGCGAGCAGTACTTC
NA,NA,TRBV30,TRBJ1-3,CAWSVTQGSGNTIYF,TGTGCCTGGAGTGTAACGCAGGGCTCTGGAAACACCATATATTTT
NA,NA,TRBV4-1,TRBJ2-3,CASSQTLALGTQYF,TGCGCCAGCAGCCAGACCCTAGCCCTAGGTACGCAGTATTTT
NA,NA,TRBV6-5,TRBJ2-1,CASGVYNEQFF,TGTGCCAGTGGAGTCTACAATGAGCAGTTCTTC
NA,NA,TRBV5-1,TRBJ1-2,CASSLLGGEGYTF,TGCGCCAGCAGCTTGTTAGGGGGTGAGGGCTACACCTTC
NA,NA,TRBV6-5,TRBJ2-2,CASSSGLGELFF,TGTGCCAGCTCGAGTGGGCTCGGGGAGCTGTTTTTT
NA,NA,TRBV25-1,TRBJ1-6,CASSEFVTNSPLHF,TGTGCCAGCAGTGAATTTGTCACAAATTCACCCCTCCACTTT
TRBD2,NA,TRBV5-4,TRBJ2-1,CASSLDLGRTSGGLYNEQFF,TGTGCCAGCAGCTTGGATCTGGGGCGGACTAGCGGGGGCCTATACAATGAGCAGTTCTTC
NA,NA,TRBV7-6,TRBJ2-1,CASSRTPNEQFF,TGTGCCAGTTCGAGAACCCCCAATGAGCAGTTCTTC
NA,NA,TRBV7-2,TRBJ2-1,CASSLDTPSYNEQFF,TGTGCCAGCAGTCTGGACACACCCTCCTACAATGAGCAGTTCTTC
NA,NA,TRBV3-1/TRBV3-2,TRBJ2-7,CASSPPNGHRTYEQYF,TGTGCCAGCAGTCCCCCGAACGGTCACAGGACCTACGAGCAGTACTTC
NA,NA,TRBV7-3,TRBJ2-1,CASSLGLNPYNEQFF,TGTGCCAGCAGCTTGGGACTCAACCCCTACAATGAGCAGTTCTTC
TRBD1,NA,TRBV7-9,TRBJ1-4,CASRGQVNEKLFF,TGTGCCAGCAGGGGACAGGTTAATGAAAAACTGTTTTTT
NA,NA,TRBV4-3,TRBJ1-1,CASSQDRVNTEAFF,TGCGCCAGCAGCCAAGACAGGGTCAACACTGAAGCTTTCTTT
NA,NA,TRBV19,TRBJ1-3,CASSILGLTTGNTIYF,TGTGCCAGTAGTATATTGGGACTAACAACTGGAAACACCATATATTTT
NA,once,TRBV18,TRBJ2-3,CASSPSWAGIGIETQYF,TGTGCCAGCTCACCGAGCTGGGCGGGGATTGGAATAGAAACGCAGTATTTT
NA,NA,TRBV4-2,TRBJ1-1,CASSQDPWQGVGNTEAFF,TGTGCCAGCAGCCAAGATCCCTGGCAGGGCGTAGGGAACACTGAAGCTTTCTTT
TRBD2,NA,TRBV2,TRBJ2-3,CASSAPSGGYTDTQYF,TGTGCCAGCAGCGCGCCTAGCGGGGGGTACACAGATACGCAGTATTTT
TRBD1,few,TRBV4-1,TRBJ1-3,CASSQGTGAGNTIYF,TGCGCCAGCAGCCAAGGGACAGGGGCTGGAAACACCATATATTTT
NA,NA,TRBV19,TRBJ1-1,CASTPPGRQNTEAFF,TGTGCCAGTACCCCACCAGGCAGGCAGAACACTGAAGCTTTCTTT
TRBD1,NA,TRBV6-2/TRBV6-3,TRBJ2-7,CASRYRGYEQYF,TGTGCCAGCAGATACAGGGGTTACGAGCAGTACTTC
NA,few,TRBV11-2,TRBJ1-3,CASSFEGRNTIYF,TGTGCCAGCAGCTTTGAGGGTAGAAACACCATATATTTT
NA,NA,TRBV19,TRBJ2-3,CASRRWGEEDTQYF,TGTGCCAGCCGGCGATGGGGAGAGGAAGATACGCAGTATTTT
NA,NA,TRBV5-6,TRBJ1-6,CASSLRGGDSPLHF,TGTGCCAGCAGCTTGCGGGGAGGGGATTCACCCCTCCACTTT
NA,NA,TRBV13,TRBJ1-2,CASSPLTGRAGYGYTF,TGTGCCAGCAGCCCCCTTACCGGTAGGGCGGGCTATGGCTACACCTTC
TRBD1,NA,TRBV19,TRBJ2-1,CASTGTGGYNEQFF,TGTGCCAGTACGGGGACAGGGGGTTACAATGAGCAGTTCTTC
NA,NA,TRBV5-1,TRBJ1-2,CASRGDGYTF,TGCGCCAGCCGGGGGGACGGCTACACCTTC
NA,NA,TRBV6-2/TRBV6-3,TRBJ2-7,CASSYSTARYEQYF,TGTGCCAGCAGTTACTCGACTGCCCGTTACGAGCAGTACTTC
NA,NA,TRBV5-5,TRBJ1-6,CASSLSWAGSPLHF,TGTGCCAGCAGCTTGTCTTGGGCAGGGTCACCCCTCCACTTT
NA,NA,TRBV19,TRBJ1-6,CASAVSSLSPLHF,TGTGCCAGTGCAGTCTCGTCCCTTTCACCCCTCCACTTT
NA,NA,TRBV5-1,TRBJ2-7,CASSDLADAQGEQYF,TGCGCCAGCAGCGATCTGGCCGATGCCCAGGGCGAGCAGTACTTC
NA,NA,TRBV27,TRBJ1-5,CASSPLQGTSNQPQHF,TGTGCCAGCAGTCCCCTACAGGGTACCAGCAATCAGCCCCAGCATTTT
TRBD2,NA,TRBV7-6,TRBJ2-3,CASSLGTSGDTQYF,TGTGCCAGCAGCTTAGGGACTAGCGGAGATACGCAGTATTTT
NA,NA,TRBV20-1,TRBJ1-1,CSASKGDTEAFF,TGCAGTGCTAGTAAGGGAGACACTGAAGCTTTCTTT
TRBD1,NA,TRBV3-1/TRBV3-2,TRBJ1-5,CASSLGQGGQPQHF,TGTGCCAGCAGCCTAGGACAGGGAGGGCAGCCCCAGCATTTT
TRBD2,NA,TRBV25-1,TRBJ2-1,CASRGARGDSYNEQFF,TGTGCCAGCAGGGGGGCGCGGGGGGACTCCTACAATGAGCAGTTCTTC
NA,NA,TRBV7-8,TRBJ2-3,CASSVETPTDTQYF,TGTGCCAGCAGCGTGGAGACTCCGACAGATACGCAGTATTTT
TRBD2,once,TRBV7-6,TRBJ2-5,CASSPTAGVETQYF,TGTGCCAGCAGCCCCACAGCGGGAGTTGAGACCCAGTACTTC
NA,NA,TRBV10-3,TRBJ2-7,CAISDRGGDEQYF,TGTGCCATCAGTGACAGGGGTGGCGACGAGCAGTACTTC
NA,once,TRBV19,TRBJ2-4,CASSVAPNIQYF,TGTGCCAGCTCAGTGGCCCCAAACATTCAGTACTTC
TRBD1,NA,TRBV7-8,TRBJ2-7,CASSLRAGTGVHEQYF,TGTGCCAGCAGCTTAAGGGCCGGGACAGGGGTCCACGAGCAGTACTTC